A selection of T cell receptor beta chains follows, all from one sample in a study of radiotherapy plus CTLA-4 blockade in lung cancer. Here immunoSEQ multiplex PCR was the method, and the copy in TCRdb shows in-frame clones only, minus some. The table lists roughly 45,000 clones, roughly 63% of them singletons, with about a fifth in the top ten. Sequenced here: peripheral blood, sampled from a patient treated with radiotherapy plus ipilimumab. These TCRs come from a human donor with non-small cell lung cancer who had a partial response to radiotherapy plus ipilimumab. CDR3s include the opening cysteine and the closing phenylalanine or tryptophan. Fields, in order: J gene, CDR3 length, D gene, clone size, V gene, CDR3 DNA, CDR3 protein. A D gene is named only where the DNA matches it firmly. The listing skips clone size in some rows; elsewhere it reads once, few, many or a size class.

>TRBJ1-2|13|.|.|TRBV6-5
TGTGCCAGCAGTTACCAGGGATCTGAAGGCTACACCTTC
CASSYQGSEGYTF
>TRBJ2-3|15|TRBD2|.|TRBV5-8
TGTGCCAGCAGCCCCGGGACTAGCGGGGGTGATACGCAGTATTTT
CASSPGTSGGDTQYF
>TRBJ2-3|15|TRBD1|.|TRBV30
TGTGCCTGGAGTGTACAGGGGGACTCTGCAGATACGCAGTATTTT
CAWSVQGDSADTQYF
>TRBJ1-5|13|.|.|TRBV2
TGTGCCAGCAGAGGAACAGGTAATCAGCCCCAGCATTTT
CASRGTGNQPQHF
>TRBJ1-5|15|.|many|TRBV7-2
TGTGCCAGCAGCTTAGCGAACAGAGGGAATCAGCCCCAGCATTTT
CASSLANRGNQPQHF
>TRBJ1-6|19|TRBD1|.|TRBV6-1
TGTGCCAGCAGTGAAGTGGGACAGGGGTGGGGGAACTATAATTCACCCCTCCACTTT
CASSEVGQGWGNYNSPLHF
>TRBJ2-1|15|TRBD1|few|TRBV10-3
TGTGCCATCGGAAAGTCCGCAGGGGGCATTGATGAGCAGTTCTTC
CAIGKSAGGIDEQFF
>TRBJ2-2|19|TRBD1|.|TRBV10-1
TGCGCCAGCAGTAAAAACCGGGACAGGGGACAAATGAGGACCGGGGAGCTGTTTTTT
CASSKNRDRGQMRTGELFF
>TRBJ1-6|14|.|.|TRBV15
TGTGCCACCAGCAGAGTTGTATCCAATTCACCCCTCCACTTT
CATSRVVSNSPLHF
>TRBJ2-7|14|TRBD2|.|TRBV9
TGTGCCAGCAGCTCCCGACTAGCGGGAGACGAGCAGTACTTC
CASSSRLAGDEQYF
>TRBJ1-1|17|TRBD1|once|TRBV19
TGTGCCAGTAGAAAACTGGGACAGGGGGCTAGGAACACTGAAGCTTTCTTT
CASRKLGQGARNTEAFF
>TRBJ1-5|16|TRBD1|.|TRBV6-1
TGTGCCAGCAGTGAAGTTGACAGGGGGGGGTCTCAGCCCCAGCATTTT
CASSEVDRGGSQPQHF
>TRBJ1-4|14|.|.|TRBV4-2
TGTGCCAGCAGAGTCGGGGGGCGGGTCGAAAAACTGTTTTTT
CASRVGGRVEKLFF
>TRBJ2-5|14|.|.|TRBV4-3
TGCGCCAGCAGCCAAGATCGGGGAATGGAGACCCAGTACTTC
CASSQDRGMETQYF
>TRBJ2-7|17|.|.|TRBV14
TGTGCCAGCAGCCCCATCCCGTTTTCAAGCGAGCCCTACGAGCAGTACTTC
CASSPIPFSSEPYEQYF
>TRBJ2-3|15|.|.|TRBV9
TGTGCCAGCAGCGGCCGGGTAGCGGGCACAGATACGCAGTATTTT
CASSGRVAGTDTQYF
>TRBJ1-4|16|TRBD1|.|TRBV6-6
TGTGCCAGCAGCGAATCCCCGGGACAGATTGATGAAAAACTGTTTTTT
CASSESPGQIDEKLFF
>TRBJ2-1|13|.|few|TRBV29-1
TGCAGCGTCAGCCAACAGGGCTGGAATGAGCAGTTCTTC
CSVSQQGWNEQFF
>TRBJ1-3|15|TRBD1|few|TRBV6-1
TGTGCCAGCAGTGAAGAGACAGGGTTTGGAAACACCATATATTTT
CASSEETGFGNTIYF
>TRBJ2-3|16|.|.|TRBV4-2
TGTGCCAGCAGCCAAGATGCACTAGCCGGCACAGATACGCAGTATTTT
CASSQDALAGTDTQYF
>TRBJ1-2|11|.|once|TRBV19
TGTGCCAGTTTTCATGACTATGGCTACACCTTC
CASFHDYGYTF
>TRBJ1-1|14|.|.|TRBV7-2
TGTGCCAGCAGCTTAATGGGGGGGGATAGAGGGGCTTTCTTT
CASSLMGGDRGAFF
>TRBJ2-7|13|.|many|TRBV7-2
TGTGCCAGCAGCTTAGAAGGGGGCTACGAGCAGTACTTC
CASSLEGGYEQYF
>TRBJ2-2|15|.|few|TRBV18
TGTGCCAGCTCACCGCGCCCTTGGTTCAGGGGGGAGCTGTTTTTT
CASSPRPWFRGELFF
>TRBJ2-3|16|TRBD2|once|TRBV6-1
TGTGCCAGCAGTGGCCCGGGACTAGCGTGGGGAGATACGCAGTATTTT
CASSGPGLAWGDTQYF
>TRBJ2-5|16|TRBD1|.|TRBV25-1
TGTGCCAGCCCAGCCCCCCCGGGACAGAGACAAGAGACCCAGTACTTC
CASPAPPGQRQETQYF
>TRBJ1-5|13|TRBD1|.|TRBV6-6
TGTGCCAGCAGTTACGGAGATTACAGGGGATGGCATTTT
CASSYGDYRGWHF
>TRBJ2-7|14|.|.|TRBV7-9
TGTGCCAGCAGCTTAAACGCGGAATCCTACGAGCAGTACTTC
CASSLNAESYEQYF
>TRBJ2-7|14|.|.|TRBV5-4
TGTGCCAGCAGCTTAGGACACGGACGCTACGAGCAGTACTTC
CASSLGHGRYEQYF
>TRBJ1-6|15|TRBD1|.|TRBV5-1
TGCGCCAGCAGCTTTTCGGGACAGGGGGCATCACCCCTCCACTTT
CASSFSGQGASPLHF
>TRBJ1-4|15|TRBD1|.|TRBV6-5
TGTGCCAGCAGCTTCACAGGGGGCACTAATGAAAAACTGTTTTTT
CASSFTGGTNEKLFF
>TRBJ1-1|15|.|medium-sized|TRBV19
TGTGCCAGTAGTTCTCGGACAGCCTTGAACACTGAAGCTTTCTTT
CASSSRTALNTEAFF
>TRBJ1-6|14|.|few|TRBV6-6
TGTGCCAGCAGTGCCGGACACTCTAATTCACCCCTCCACTTT
CASSAGHSNSPLHF
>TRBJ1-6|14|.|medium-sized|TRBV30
TGTGCCTGGATCGGACAGTCCAATAATTCACCCCTCCACTTT
CAWIGQSNNSPLHF
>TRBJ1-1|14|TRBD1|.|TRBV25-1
TGTGCCAGCAGTGGACAGGGGAAGGGTAGTAGAGCTTTCTTT
CASSGQGKGSRAFF
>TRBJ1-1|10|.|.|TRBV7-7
TGTGCTACCGACAGTTTCGAAGCTTTCTTT
CATDSFEAFF
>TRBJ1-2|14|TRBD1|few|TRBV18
TGTGCCAGCTCACCAACCAGGGGGCAAAGGGGCTACACCTTC
CASSPTRGQRGYTF
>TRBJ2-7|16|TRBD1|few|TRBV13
TGTGCCAGCAGCTTGGCCGGGACAGGGGGCGTTTACGAGCAGTACTTC
CASSLAGTGGVYEQYF
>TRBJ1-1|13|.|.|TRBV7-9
TGTGCCAGCAGTGATAACAGGGACACTGAAGCTTTCTTT
CASSDNRDTEAFF